Included here is one T cell receptor beta chain sequence, with context. The antigen is not known. Nominally healthy donors were sampled, though unrecorded immune exposures were likely. PCR amplification relied on 60 Vbeta primers (plus 13 Jbeta primers). The table came from immunoSEQ multiplex PCR; TCRdb's copy has only in-frame clones and leaves some out. The table includes approximately 180,000 clones, about four fifths detected once. This sample was included in a study of cytomegalovirus exposure and HLA in healthy donors. General study findings and limits: Earlier findings revealed that most TCR beta V segments proved productive either about 87% or about 30% of the time. In vitro data verified a few CMV-associated chains as specific for CMV antigens.

This CDR3 comprises 16 residues. CDR1 and CDR2 (germline): MNHNS, SASEGT. V trimming: 1 base; J trimming: 9 bases; junction bases outside the gene matches: 12. Specimen: PBMCs. The J gene is TRBJ2-7, the V gene TRBV6-1, with 10 bases fitting TRBD2. This clonotype was sampled from a woman in her forties or fifties in good health and CMV-seronegative. The CDR3: CASSEDGLAAVLGQYF. CDR3 DNA sequence: TGTGCCAGCAGTGAAGACGGACTAGCGGCCGTCCTTGGGCAGTACTTC.